The clone carrying this T cell receptor beta chain was observed a handful of times. Antigen: not known. Unmatched junction bases numbered 8, after V lost 5 bases and J lost 2 bases. The germline CDR1 and CDR2 sequences are MNHNS and SASEGT. The CDR3 sequence is 17 residues long. Scientists made TCR beta libraries using quantitative 5'-RACE with molecular barcodes. MiXCR, run by TCRdb on the 5' RACE reads, gives a single entry per CDR3 protein. The sample records some 130,000 distinct CDR3 sequences, roughly an eighth being singletons. The entry originates in a study of CD8 T cells in ankylosing spondylitis. General observations from the study: In reactive arthritis synovial fluid and blood, some motif variants had been reported before. Matched ankylosing spondylitis synovial fluid reportedly contained a significantly enriched population of disease-linked clones. Disease-associated clones were CD8+ and fairly uncommon in peripheral blood.

The sample consisted of blood, either unsorted or a sorted T cell fraction (not recorded which). The TCR was taken from a female donor with ankylosing spondylitis or in good health (not recorded which). The chain has TRBV6-1 and TRBJ2-3; 12 bases map to TRBD2. The CDR3 region has the DNA TGTGCCAGCAGTCGAGGCGGGACTAGCGGGCTCACAGATACGCAGTATTTT. It codes for CASSRGGTSGLTDTQYF.